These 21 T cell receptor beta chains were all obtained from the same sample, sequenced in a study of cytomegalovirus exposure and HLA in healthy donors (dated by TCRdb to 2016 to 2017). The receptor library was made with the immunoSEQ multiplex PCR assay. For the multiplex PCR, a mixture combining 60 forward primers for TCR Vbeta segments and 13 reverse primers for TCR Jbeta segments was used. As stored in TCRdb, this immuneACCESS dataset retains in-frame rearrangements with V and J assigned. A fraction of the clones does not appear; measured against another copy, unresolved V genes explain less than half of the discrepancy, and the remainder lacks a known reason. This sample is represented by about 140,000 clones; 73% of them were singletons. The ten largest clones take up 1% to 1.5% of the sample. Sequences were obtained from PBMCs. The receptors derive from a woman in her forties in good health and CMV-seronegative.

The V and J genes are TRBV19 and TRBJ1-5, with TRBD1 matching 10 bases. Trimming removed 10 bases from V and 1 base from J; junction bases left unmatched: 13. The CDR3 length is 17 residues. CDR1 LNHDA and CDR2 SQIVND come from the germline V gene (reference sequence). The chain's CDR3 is CATRTTGGSWSNQPQHF. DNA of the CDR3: TGTGCCACCCGAACGACAGGGGGCAGTTGGAGCAATCAGCCCCAGCATTTT.

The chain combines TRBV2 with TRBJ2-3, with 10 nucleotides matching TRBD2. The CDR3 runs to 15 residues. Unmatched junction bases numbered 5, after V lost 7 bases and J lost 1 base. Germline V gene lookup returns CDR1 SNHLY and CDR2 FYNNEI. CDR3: CASTLTSGGTDTQYF. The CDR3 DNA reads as TGTGCCAGCACCCTCACTAGCGGGGGCACAGATACGCAGTATTTT.

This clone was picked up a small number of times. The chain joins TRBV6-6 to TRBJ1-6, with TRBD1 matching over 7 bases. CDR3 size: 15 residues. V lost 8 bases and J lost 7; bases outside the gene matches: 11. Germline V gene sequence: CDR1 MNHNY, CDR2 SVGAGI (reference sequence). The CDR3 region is CASLGRGTENSPLHF. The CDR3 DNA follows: TGTGCCAGCCTCGGGCGTGGGACAGAAAATTCACCCCTCCACTTT.

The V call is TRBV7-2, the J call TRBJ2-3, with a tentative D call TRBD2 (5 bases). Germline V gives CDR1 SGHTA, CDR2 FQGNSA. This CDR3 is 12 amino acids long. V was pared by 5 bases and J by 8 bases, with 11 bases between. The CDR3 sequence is CASSPTMGTQYF. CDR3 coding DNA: TGTGCCAGCAGCCCGACTATGGGTACGCAGTATTTT. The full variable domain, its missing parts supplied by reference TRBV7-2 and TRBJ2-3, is GAGVSQSPSNKVTEKGKDVELRCDPISGHTALYWYRQSLGQGLEFLIYFQGNSAPDKSGLPSDRFSAERTGGSVSTLTIQRTQQEDSAVYLCASSPTMGTQYFGPGTRLTVL.

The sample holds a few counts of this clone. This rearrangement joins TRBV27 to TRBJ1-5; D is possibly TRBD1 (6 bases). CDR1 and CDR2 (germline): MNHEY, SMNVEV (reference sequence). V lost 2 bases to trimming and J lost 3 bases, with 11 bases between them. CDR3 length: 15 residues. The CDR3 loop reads CASSLLDRDNQPQHF. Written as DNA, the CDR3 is TGTGCCAGCAGTTTACTGGACAGAGACAATCAGCCCCAGCATTTT.

The CDR3 bases are TGTGCCAGCAGCCTAGAATGGGGACAGTCCTACGAGCAGTACGTC. This codes for CASSLEWGQSYEQYV. The chain uses TRBV7-2 and TRBJ2-7; 7 bases are shared with TRBD1. Trimming cost V 5 bases and J 1 base; bases outside gene matches: 8. Germline CDR1 SGHTA, CDR2 FQGNSA. The CDR3 spans 15 residues.

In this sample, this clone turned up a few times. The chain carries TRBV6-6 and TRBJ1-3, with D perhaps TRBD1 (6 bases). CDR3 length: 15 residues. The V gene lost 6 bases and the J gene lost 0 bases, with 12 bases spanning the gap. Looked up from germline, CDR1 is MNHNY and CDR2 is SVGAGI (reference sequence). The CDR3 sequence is CASSPDSTSGNTIYF. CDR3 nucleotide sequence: TGTGCCAGCAGCCCGGACAGTACCTCTGGAAACACCATATATTTT.

The CDR3 nucleotides read TGTGCCATCAGGACAGGGGGCAACAATGAGCAGTTCTTC. The encoded protein is CAIRTGGNNEQFF. V and J are TRBV10-3 and TRBJ2-1; 10 nucleotides agree with TRBD1. The V and J ends lost 6 bases and 5 bases, in that order; junction bases with no gene match: 1. CDR1 and CDR2 from the germline V gene are ENHRY and SYGVKD. This CDR3 is built from 13 residues.

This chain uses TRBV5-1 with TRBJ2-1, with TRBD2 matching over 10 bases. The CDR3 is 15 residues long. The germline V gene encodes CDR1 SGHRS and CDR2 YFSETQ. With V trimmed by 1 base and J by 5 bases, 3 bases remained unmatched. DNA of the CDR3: TGCGCCAGCAGCTTGTCTAGCGGGGGTAACAATGAGCAGTTCTTC. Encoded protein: CASSLSSGGNNEQFF.

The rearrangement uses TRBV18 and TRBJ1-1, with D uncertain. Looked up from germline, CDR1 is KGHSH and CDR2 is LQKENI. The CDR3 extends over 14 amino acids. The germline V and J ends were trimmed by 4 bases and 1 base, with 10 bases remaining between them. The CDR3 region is CASSLQEKNTEAFF. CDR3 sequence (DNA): TGTGCCAGCTCACTCCAGGAAAAGAACACTGAAGCTTTCTTT.

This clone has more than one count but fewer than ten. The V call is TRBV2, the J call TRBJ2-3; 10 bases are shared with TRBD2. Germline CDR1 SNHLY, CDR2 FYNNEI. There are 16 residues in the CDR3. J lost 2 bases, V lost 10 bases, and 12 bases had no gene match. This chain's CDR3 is CANRRGLADTTDTQYF. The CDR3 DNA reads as TGTGCCAATAGGAGAGGACTAGCGGACACCACAGATACGCAGTATTTT.

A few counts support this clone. CDR3 loop: CASSETGPGEQYV. The CDR3, as DNA: TGTGCCAGCAGTGAAACAGGCCCGGGGGAGCAGTACGTC. The chain employs TRBV6-1 and TRBJ2-7; D might be TRBD1 or TRBD2, each matching 5 bases. The V gene lost 2 bases and the J gene lost 7 bases, with 12 bases spanning the gap. CDR1 is MNHNS, CDR2 SASEGT, per germline. The length of the CDR3 is 13 residues.

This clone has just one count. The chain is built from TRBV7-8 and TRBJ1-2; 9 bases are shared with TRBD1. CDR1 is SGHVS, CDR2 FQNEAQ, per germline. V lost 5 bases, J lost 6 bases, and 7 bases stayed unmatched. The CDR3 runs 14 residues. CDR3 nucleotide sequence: TGTGCCAGCAGCCCCGCCGGGACAGGGAATGGCTACACCTTC. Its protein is CASSPAGTGNGYTF.

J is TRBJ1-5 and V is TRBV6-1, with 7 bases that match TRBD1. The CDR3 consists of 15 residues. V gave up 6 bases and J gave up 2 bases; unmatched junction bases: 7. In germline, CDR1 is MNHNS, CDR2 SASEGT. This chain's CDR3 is CASRARQGGNQPQHF. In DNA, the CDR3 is TGTGCCAGCAGGGCCCGACAGGGAGGCAATCAGCCCCAGCATTTT.

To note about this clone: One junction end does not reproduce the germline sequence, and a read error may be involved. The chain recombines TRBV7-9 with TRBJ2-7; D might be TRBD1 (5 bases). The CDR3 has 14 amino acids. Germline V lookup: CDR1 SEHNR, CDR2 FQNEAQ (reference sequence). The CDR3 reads CSSSLGHNGYEQYF. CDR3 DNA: TGTTCCAGCAGCTTAGGACATAACGGATACGAGCAGTACTTC.

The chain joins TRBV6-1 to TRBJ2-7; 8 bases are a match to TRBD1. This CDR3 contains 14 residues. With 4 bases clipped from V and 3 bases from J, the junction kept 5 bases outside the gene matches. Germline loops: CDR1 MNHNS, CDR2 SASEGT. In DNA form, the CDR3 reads TGTGCCAGCAGTGGAGGACAGGGAGACTACGAGCAGTACGTC. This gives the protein CASSGGQGDYEQYV.

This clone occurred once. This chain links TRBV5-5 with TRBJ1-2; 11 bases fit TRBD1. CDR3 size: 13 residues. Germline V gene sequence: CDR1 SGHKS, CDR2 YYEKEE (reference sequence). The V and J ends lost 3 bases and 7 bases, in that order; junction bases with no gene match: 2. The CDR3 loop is CASSWGQGGGYTF. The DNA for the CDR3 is TGTGCCAGCAGCTGGGGACAGGGGGGTGGCTACACCTTC.

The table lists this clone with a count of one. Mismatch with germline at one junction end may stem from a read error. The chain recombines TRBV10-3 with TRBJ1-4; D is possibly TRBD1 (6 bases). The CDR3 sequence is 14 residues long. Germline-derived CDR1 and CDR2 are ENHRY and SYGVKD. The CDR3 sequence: CAISASGGGEKLCF. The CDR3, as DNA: TGTGCCATCAGTGCCTCGGGCGGGGGCGAAAAACTGTGTTTT.

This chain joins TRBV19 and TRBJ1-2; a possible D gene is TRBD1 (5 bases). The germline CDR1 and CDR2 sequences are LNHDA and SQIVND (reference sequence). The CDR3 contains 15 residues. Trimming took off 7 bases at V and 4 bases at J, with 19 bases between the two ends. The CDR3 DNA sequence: TGTGCCAGTACTCCCGACAGTAGCTATGCCTATGGCTACACCTTC. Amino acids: CASTPDSSYAYGYTF.

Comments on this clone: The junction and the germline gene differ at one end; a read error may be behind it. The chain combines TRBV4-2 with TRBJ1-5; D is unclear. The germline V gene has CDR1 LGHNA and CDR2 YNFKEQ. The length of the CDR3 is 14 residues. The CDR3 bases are TGTGCCAGCAGCTTCCGATATAGCAGTCAGCCCCAGCATTTT. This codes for CASSFRYSSQPQHF.

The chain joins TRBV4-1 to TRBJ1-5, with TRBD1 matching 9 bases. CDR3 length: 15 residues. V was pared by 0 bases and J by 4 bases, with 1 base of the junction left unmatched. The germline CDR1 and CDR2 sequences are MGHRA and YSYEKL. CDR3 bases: TGCGCCAGCAGCCAAGAGGACAGGGGAAATCAGCCCCAGCATTTT. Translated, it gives CASSQEDRGNQPQHF.